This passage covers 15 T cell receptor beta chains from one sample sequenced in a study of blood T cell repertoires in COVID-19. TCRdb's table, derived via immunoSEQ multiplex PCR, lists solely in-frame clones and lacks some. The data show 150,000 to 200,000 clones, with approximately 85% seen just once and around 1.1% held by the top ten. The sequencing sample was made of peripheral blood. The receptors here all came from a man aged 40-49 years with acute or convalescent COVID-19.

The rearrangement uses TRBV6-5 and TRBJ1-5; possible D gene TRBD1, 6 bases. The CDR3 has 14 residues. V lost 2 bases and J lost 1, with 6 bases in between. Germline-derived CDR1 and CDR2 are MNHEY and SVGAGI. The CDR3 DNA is TGTGCCAGCAGTTACGGGGGCAGCAATCAGCCCCAGCATTTT. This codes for CASSYGGSNQPQHF.

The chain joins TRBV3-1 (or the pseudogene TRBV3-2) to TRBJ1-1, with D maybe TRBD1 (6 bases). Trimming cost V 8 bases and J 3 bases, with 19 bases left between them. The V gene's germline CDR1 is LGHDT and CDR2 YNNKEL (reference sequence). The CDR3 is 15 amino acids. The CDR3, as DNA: TGTGCCAGCGCCGTCACCTGGAAGGGGGACACTGAAGCTTTCTTT. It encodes CASAVTWKGDTEAFF.

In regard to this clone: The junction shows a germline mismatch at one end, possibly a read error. The CDR3 loop is CASSQDMHTEAFF. CDR3 coding DNA: TGTGCCAGCAGCCAAGATATGCACACAGAAGCTTTCTTT. This chain uses TRBV4-2 with TRBJ1-1; D not resolved. Germline loops: CDR1 LGHNA, CDR2 YNFKEQ. CDR3 size: 13 residues.

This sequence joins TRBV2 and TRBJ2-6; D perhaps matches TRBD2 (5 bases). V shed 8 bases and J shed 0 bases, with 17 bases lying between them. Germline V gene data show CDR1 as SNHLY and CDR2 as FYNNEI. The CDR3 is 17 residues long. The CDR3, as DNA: TGTGCCAGCCAGCGCGAGAGGGTAGACTCTGGGGCCAACGTCCTGACTTTC. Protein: CASQRERVDSGANVLTF.

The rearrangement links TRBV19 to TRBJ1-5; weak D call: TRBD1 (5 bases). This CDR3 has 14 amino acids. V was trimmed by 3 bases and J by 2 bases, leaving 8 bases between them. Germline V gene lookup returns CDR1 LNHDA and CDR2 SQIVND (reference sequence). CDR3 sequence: CASSMQGGNQPQHF. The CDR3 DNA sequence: TGTGCCAGTAGTATGCAGGGCGGCAATCAGCCCCAGCATTTT.

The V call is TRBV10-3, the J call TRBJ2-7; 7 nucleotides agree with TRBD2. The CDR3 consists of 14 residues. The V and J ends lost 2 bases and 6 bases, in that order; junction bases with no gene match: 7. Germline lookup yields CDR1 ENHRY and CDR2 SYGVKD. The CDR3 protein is CAISEGRGGLEQYF. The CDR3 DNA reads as TGTGCCATCAGTGAGGGGAGGGGAGGCCTCGAGCAGTACTTC.

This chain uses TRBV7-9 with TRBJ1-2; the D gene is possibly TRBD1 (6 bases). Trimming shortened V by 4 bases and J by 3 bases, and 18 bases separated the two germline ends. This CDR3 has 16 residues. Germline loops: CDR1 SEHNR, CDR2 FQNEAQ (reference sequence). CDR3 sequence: CASSSPPLGGDYGYTF. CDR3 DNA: TGTGCCAGCAGCTCGCCGCCTCTTGGGGGCGACTATGGCTACACCTTC.

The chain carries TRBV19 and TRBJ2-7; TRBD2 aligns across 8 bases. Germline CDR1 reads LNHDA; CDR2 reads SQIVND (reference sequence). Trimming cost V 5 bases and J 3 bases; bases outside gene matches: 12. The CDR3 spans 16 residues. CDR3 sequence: CASSSAGTRISYEQYF. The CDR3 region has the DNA TGTGCCAGTAGTTCCGCCGGGACTAGAATTAGCTACGAGCAGTACTTC.

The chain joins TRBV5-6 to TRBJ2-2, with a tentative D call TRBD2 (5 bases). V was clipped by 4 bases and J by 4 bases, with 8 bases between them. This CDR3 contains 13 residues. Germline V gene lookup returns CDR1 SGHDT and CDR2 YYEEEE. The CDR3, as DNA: TGTGCCAGCAGCCGTACTAGCACCGGGGAGCTGTTTTTT. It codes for CASSRTSTGELFF.

This CDR3 is CASSSQQGGNQPQHF. CDR3 bases: TGTGCCAGCAGCTCTCAACAGGGGGGCAATCAGCCCCAGCATTTT. The genes are TRBV7-2 and TRBJ1-5, with 8 bases fitting TRBD1. V lost 4 bases and J lost 2; bases outside the gene matches: 4. This CDR3 region has 15 residues. The germline CDR1 and CDR2 sequences are SGHTA and FQGNSA.

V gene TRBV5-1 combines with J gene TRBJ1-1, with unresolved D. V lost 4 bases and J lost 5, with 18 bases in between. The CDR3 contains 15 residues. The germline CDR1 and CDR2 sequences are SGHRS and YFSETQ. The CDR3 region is CASSDHLRPGTEAFF. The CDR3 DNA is TGCGCCAGCAGCGACCACCTCCGCCCGGGGACTGAAGCTTTCTTT.

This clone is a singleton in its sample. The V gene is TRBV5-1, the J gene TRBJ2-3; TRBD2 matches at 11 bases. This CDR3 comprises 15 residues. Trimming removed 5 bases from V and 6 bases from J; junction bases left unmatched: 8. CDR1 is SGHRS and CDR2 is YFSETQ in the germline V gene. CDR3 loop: CASSHSGGAIDTQYF. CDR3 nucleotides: TGCGCCAGCAGTCATAGCGGGGGGGCCATCGATACGCAGTATTTT.

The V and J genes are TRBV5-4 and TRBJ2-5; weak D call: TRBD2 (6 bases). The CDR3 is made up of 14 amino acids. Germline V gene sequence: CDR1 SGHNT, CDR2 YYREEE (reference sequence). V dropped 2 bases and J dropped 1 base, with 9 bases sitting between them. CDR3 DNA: TGTGCCAGCAGCTTCCGGGGGACCCAAGAGACCCAGTACTTC. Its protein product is CASSFRGTQETQYF. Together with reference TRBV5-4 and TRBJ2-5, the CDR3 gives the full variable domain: ETGVTQSPTHLIKTRGQQVTLRCSSQSGHNTVSWYQQALGQGPQFIFQYYREEENGRGNFPPRFSGLQFPNYSSELNVNALELDDSALYLCASSFRGTQETQYFGPGTRLLVL.

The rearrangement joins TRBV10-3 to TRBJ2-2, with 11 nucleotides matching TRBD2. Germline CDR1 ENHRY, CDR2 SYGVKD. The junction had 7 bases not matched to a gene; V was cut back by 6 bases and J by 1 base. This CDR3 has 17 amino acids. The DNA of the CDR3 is TGTGCCATCAGCCCGAATAGCGGGGGGGTGAACACCGGGGAGCTGTTTTTT. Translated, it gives CAISPNSGGVNTGELFF.

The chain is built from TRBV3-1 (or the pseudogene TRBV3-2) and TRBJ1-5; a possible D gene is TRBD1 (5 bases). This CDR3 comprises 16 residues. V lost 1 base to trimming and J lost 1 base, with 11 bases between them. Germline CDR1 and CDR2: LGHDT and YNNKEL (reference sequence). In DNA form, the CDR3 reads TGTGCCAGCAGCCAAGGGACATTGGTGAGCAATCAGCCCCAGCATTTT. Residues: CASSQGTLVSNQPQHF.